Below, one T cell receptor beta chain is given with its context. This entry comes from a study of blood T cells in healthy people across ages. The CDR3 runs 14 residues. From germline, CDR1 is LGHDT and CDR2 YNNKEL (reference sequence). The V gene end was trimmed by 5 bases and the J gene end by 2 bases; junction bases not matched to a gene: 4. PCR was performed a second time for roughly 7 to 12 cycles using a sample-barcoded 5' primer and a J-beta primer mix. TCRdb reanalysed the 5' RACE reads using MiXCR and keeps one entry per CDR3 protein. This sample has around 990,000 distinct CDR3 sequences, with roughly a quarter found just once. These data were also reused for a study on T cells of mothers and their children.

The clonotype originates from a girl aged 2-15 years in good health. V gene TRBV3-1 combines with J gene TRBJ2-5; TRBD1 matches at 8 bases. The source material was blood. The CDR3 coding sequence is TGTGCCAGCAGCTGGTGGACAGGGCAAGAGACCCAGTACTTC. This translates into CASSWWTGQETQYF.